This TCR beta chain was observed in a study of blood T cell repertoires in COVID-19. Across the whole study: Samples of COVID-19 (acute and convalescent) were obtained from the United States, Italy and Spain. The cDNA or gDNA used as material had been derived from T cells, B-cell-depleted T cells, or PBMCs.

There are 15 residues in the CDR3. V shed 6 bases, J shed 0 bases, and the junction held 7 bases outside the gene matches. The V gene's germline CDR1 is SGHVS and CDR2 FQNEAQ. Original handling: It was from reference gene primer amplification that nucleated cell counts were estimated. Clones were read by immunoSEQ multiplex PCR, and TCRdb kept only the in-frame ones, dropping some. Clonal size and the V and J genes are those of that table, whereas D and trimming came from the DNA. The sample shows some 190,000 clones, approximately 84% of them seen only once. V and J are TRBV7-8 and TRBJ2-7; 8 bases agree with TRBD1. The receptor was derived from a woman older than 75 with acute or convalescent COVID-19. Material for sequencing was peripheral blood. CDR3: CASSSRTGISYEQYF. In nucleotides, the CDR3 is TGTGCCAGCAGTTCCCGGACAGGGATCTCCTACGAGCAGTACTTC.